This record looks at one T cell receptor beta chain sequence and its context. The sort gate was single viable CD3+CD4+CD8-CD45RO+ cells for memory CD4+ T cells. Trimming stripped 2 bases from V and 6 bases from J, with 4 bases between. The V gene's germline CDR1 is KGHSH and CDR2 LQKENI. This CDR3 spans 11 amino acids. This entry belongs to a study of memory CD4+ T cells and cytomegalovirus serostatus. Clones were sequenced by immunoSEQ multiplex PCR, and TCRdb holds only the in-frame ones, with some missing. The table has around 57,000 clones, around three quarters seen once. This sequence was found in an adult in good health and CMV-seronegative. Some clones in this sample may be carry-over from other donors' samples. This chain joins TRBV18 and TRBJ1-2; D unclear. Sequenced input: memory CD4+ T cells from blood. The CDR3 bases are TGTGCCAGCTCACCATTTGATGGCTACACCTTC. Its translation: CASSPFDGYTF.